What follows are 19 T cell receptor beta chains derived from one specimen sequenced in a study of somatic mutations in cytotoxic T cells in rheumatoid arthritis. Produced via immunoSEQ multiplex PCR; TCRdb's table is partial and in-frame only. The data show about 2,000 clones, about 85% seen once. The sample taken for sequencing was CD8+ T cells sorted from blood. The receptors originated from a man in his sixties with rheumatoid arthritis.

The V gene is TRBV27, the J gene TRBJ1-1; 7 nucleotides agree with TRBD1. V was clipped by 3 bases and J by 6 bases; unmatched bases: 4. Germline assignment: CDR1 MNHEY and CDR2 SMNVEV (reference sequence). The CDR3 runs 13 residues. The CDR3 DNA reads TGTGCCAGCAGTTTTGGAGGGGGCTCTGAAGCTTTCTTT. This gives the protein CASSFGGGSEAFF.

The V and J genes are TRBV2 and TRBJ1-5, with 8 bases matching TRBD1. The junction had 12 bases not matched to a gene; V was cut back by 2 bases and J by 6 bases. CDR3 size: 17 residues. The V gene's germline CDR1 is SNHLY and CDR2 FYNNEI. CDR3 coding DNA: TGTGCCAGCAGTGAAAGCCCCGGGACAGGATTTCGTCAGCCCCAGCATTTT. Encoded protein: CASSESPGTGFRQPQHF.

The genes are TRBV13 and TRBJ1-2, with TRBD1 as a possible D gene (5 bases). Germline V CDR1 and CDR2: PRHDT, FYEKMQ (reference sequence). This CDR3 region has 14 residues. Trimming shortened V by 0 bases and J by 5 bases, and 10 bases separated the two germline ends. CDR3 nucleotide sequence: TGTGCCAGCAGCTTAGGCAGGGATAGATATGGCTACACCTTC. It encodes CASSLGRDRYGYTF.

Remarks on this clone: The junction and the germline gene differ at one end; a read error may be behind it. Other DNA sequences of this sample code for an identical CDR3. The V call is TRBV5-4, the J call TRBJ1-6, with D hard to call. CDR1 is SGHNT, CDR2 YYREEE, per germline (reference sequence). CDR3 length equals 17 residues. CDR3 DNA: TGTGCCAGCAGCTTGGAGGGAGCTCGCTCCTATAATTCCCCCCTCCACTTT. This codes for CASSLEGARSYNSPLHF. The complete variable domain, with remaining parts taken from reference TRBV5-4 and TRBJ1-6, reads ETGVTQSPTHLIKTRGQQVTLRCSSQSGHNTVSWYQQALGQGPQFIFQYYREEENGRGNFPPRFSGLQFPNYSSELNVNALELDDSALYLCASSLEGARSYNSPLHFGNGTRLTVT.

V gene TRBV10-1 combines with J gene TRBJ1-1; D perhaps matches TRBD1 (6 bases). V lost 2 bases and J lost 7, with 11 bases in between. The CDR3 is 13 residues long. Germline-derived CDR1 and CDR2 are WNHNN and SYGVQD (reference sequence). The CDR3 is CASSEIQTGEAFF. CDR3 in DNA: TGCGCCAGCAGTGAGATACAGACAGGTGAAGCTTTCTTT.

V is TRBV7-3 and J is TRBJ2-7; possibly TRBD1 for D (7 bases). In germline, CDR1 is SGHTA, CDR2 FQGTGA. V gave up 2 bases and J gave up 0 bases, with 11 bases separating them. The CDR3 covers 15 residues. The CDR3 nucleotides are TGTGCCAGCAGCTTAGGAGGGGGCGCCTCCTACGAGCAGTACTTC. Translated, it gives CASSLGGGASYEQYF.

This chain links TRBV7-2 with TRBJ2-3, with TRBD2 matching 10 bases. Germline V gives CDR1 SGHTA, CDR2 FQGNSA. There are 16 residues in the CDR3. V lost 5 bases to trimming and J lost 3 bases; unmatched junction nucleotides: 8. The chain's CDR3 is CASSPSGGAWTDTQYF. The CDR3 DNA sequence: TGTGCCAGCAGCCCCAGCGGGGGGGCCTGGACAGATACGCAGTATTTT.

This chain connects TRBV9 to TRBJ2-6, with D tentatively TRBD1 (6 bases). The CDR3 consists of 16 residues. V was clipped by 3 bases and J by 4 bases, with 14 bases between them. CDR1 and CDR2 from the germline V gene are SGDLS and YYNGEE. As DNA, the CDR3 is TGTGCCAGCAGCGGAACAGGGTCTGGAGGGGCCAACGTCCTGACTTTC. Its protein is CASSGTGSGGANVLTF. The full variable domain, rest sourced from reference TRBV9 and TRBJ2-6, is DSGVTQTPKHLITATGQRVTLRCSPRSGDLSVYWYQQSLDQGLQFLIQYYNGEERAKGNILERFSAQQFPDLHSELNLSSLELGDSALYFCASSGTGSGGANVLTFGAGSRLTVL.

This chain links TRBV11-3 with TRBJ2-1; 9 bases are shared with TRBD2. Trimming cost V 2 bases and J 7 bases; bases outside gene matches: 6. The V gene's germline CDR1 is SGHNT and CDR2 YENEEA. This CDR3 is built from 15 residues. CDR3 amino acids: CASSLLAGLTNEQFF. The CDR3 region has the DNA TGTGCCAGCAGCTTACTAGCGGGGCTTACGAATGAGCAGTTCTTC.

This clone has just a few counts. The rearrangement joins TRBV27 to TRBJ1-1; the match to TRBD1 covers 8 bases. V dropped 5 bases and J dropped 4; count of bases not matched to a gene: 6. This CDR3 comprises 14 residues. CDR1 is MNHEY and CDR2 is SMNVEV in the germline V gene (reference sequence). CDR3 in amino acids: CASSRTGGITEAFF. CDR3 nucleotide sequence: TGTGCCAGCAGTCGTACAGGGGGGATCACTGAAGCTTTCTTT.

This chain connects TRBV11-3 to TRBJ2-2; TRBD2 might be the D (7 bases). The CDR3 has 16 residues. The V gene lost 0 bases and the J gene lost 4 bases, with 12 bases spanning the gap. Germline V gene lookup returns CDR1 SGHNT and CDR2 YENEEA. The CDR3 nucleotides are TGTGCCAGCAGCTTAGAGGCGGGGGCCGGCACCGGGGAGCTGTTTTTT. Protein product: CASSLEAGAGTGELFF.

The V call is TRBV6-1, the J call TRBJ2-7; tentatively, D is TRBD1 (6 bases). Germline lookup yields CDR1 MNHNS and CDR2 SASEGT. Between the trimmed V and J ends, which lost 3 bases and 4 bases, there was a span of 16 bases. The length of the CDR3 is 15 residues. Here the CDR3 DNA reads TGTGCCAGCAGTGACTATCGACAGGTCGGGTACGAGCAGTACTTC. Translating it yields CASSDYRQVGYEQYF.

The V and J genes are TRBV5-1 and TRBJ2-4; D gene uncertain. CDR3 length: 14 amino acids. Trimming stripped 4 bases from V and 0 bases from J, with 8 bases between. Germline CDR1 SGHRS, CDR2 YFSETQ. This chain's CDR3 is CASSRTIAKNIQYF. Here the CDR3 DNA reads TGCGCCAGCAGCCGTACAATAGCCAAAAACATTCAGTACTTC. Full variable domain (remainder filled in from reference TRBV5-1 and TRBJ2-4): KAGVTQTPRYLIKTRGQQVTLSCSPISGHRSVSWYQQTPGQGLQFLFEYFSETQRNKGNFPGRFSGRQFSNSRSEMNVSTLELGDSALYLCASSRTIAKNIQYFGAGTRLSVL.

This sequence joins TRBV6-6 and TRBJ1-1, with 7 bases aligning to TRBD1. J was trimmed by 1 base and V by 2 bases; bases with no gene match: 1. Germline CDR1 is MNHNY and CDR2 is SVGAGI (reference sequence). CDR3 length equals 14 residues. The CDR3 protein is CASSYGTANTEAFF. The CDR3 DNA sequence: TGTGCCAGCAGTTACGGGACAGCGAACACTGAAGCTTTCTTT.

The CDR3 DNA is TGCGCCAGCAGCCCGGCGACAATCTCTGAAGCTTTCTTT. Translating it yields CASSPATISEAFF. The V and J genes are TRBV5-1 and TRBJ1-1; D ambiguous. In germline, CDR1 is SGHRS, CDR2 YFSETQ. With 4 bases removed from V and 6 bases from J, the gap between germline ends came to 13 bases. CDR3 length: 13 residues. Using reference TRBV5-1 and TRBJ1-1 for the parts outside the CDR3, the full variable domain is KAGVTQTPRYLIKTRGQQVTLSCSPISGHRSVSWYQQTPGQGLQFLFEYFSETQRNKGNFPGRFSGRQFSNSRSEMNVSTLELGDSALYLCASSPATISEAFFGQGTRLTVV.

This clone appeared once. This chain connects TRBV9 to TRBJ2-3; 12 nucleotides match TRBD2. CDR1 is SGDLS and CDR2 is YYNGEE in the germline V gene. Losses at the gene ends were 3 bases for V and 2 bases for J; bases not matched to a gene: 7. This CDR3 region has 17 residues. The CDR3 DNA follows: TGTGCCAGCAGCGGACACTCTAGCGGGGGGGCCACAGATACGCAGTATTTT. Amino acid sequence: CASSGHSSGGATDTQYF.

The chain uses TRBV5-4 and TRBJ2-5, with 9 bases fitting TRBD2. Germline V gene lookup returns CDR1 SGHNT and CDR2 YYREEE (reference sequence). The CDR3 spans 16 residues. V gave up 4 bases and J gave up 1 base; unmatched junction bases: 8. CDR3 sequence: CASSSLTSGPQETQYF. DNA for the CDR3: TGTGCCAGCAGCAGTTTGACTAGCGGTCCCCAAGAGACCCAGTACTTC.

This chain links TRBV2 with TRBJ2-7; no clear D gene. This CDR3 spans 12 amino acids. V was shortened by 2 bases and J by 5 bases, with 7 bases between the two germline ends. Germline assignment: CDR1 SNHLY and CDR2 FYNNEI. The DNA for the CDR3 is TGTGCCAGCAGTGAACGAGCGCACGAGCAGTACGTC. This gives the protein CASSERAHEQYV.

The genes are TRBV9 and TRBJ2-5; tentative D call: TRBD2 (6 bases). Germline V gene sequence: CDR1 SGDLS, CDR2 YYNGEE. V was shortened by 0 bases and J by 5 bases, with 8 bases between the two germline ends. This CDR3 spans 13 amino acids. CDR3 sequence (DNA): TGTGCCAGCAGCGTAGATGGGGGGGAGACCCAGTACTTC. It yields the protein CASSVDGGETQYF.